The 26 T cell receptor beta chains below were found in one sample sequenced in a study of long-term antiretroviral therapy in people with HIV. Assay version v3.0 of immunoSEQ was used, and it was run at survey level. Assay: immunoSEQ multiplex PCR; the TCRdb copy retains only in-frame clones and omits some. Among 10,000 to 15,000 clones listed, 65% to 85% were seen once. The sequenced sample was unsorted PBMCs, obtained 1.3 years after starting antiretroviral therapy. The receptors come from a woman aged 18-29 years with HIV.

The V and J genes are TRBV4-3 and TRBJ2-1; D is unresolved. V lost 2 bases and J lost 7, with 12 bases in between. This CDR3 has 14 residues. Germline values: CDR1 LGHNA, CDR2 YSLEER. CDR3 in DNA: TGCGCCAGCAGCCAAAGGGCTAGTTATAATGAGCAGTTCTTC. Translation gives CASSQRASYNEQFF.

This clone showed up just a few times. J is TRBJ1-2 and V is TRBV27; maybe TRBD1 (5 bases). Trimming cost V 2 bases and J 9 bases, with 19 bases left between them. The germline V gene has CDR1 MNHEY and CDR2 SMNVEV (reference sequence). The length of the CDR3 is 15 residues. The CDR3 spells CASSLGWGIPDRYTF. The DNA for the CDR3 is TGTGCCAGCAGTTTAGGTTGGGGCATCCCAGACCGCTACACCTTC.

V usage is TRBV7-2 and J usage is TRBJ1-1, with D maybe TRBD1 (6 bases). CDR3 length: 13 residues. Germline CDR1 and CDR2: SGHTA and FQGNSA. Trimming stripped 5 bases from V and 4 bases from J, with 11 bases between. CDR3 loop: CASSPGGGTEAFF. DNA of the CDR3: TGTGCCAGCAGCCCAGGAGGGGGCACTGAAGCTTTCTTT.

The gene calls are TRBV28 and TRBJ1-1; no reliable D call. The CDR3 loop spans 13 amino acids. Germline V lookup: CDR1 MDHEN, CDR2 SYDVKM. Trimming shortened V by 5 bases and J by 1 base, and 8 bases separated the two germline ends. CDR3 nucleotides: TGTGCCAGCAGTATGATACAGAACACTGAAGCTTTCTTT. It is translated as CASSMIQNTEAFF. Complete variable domain (other parts from reference TRBV28 and TRBJ1-1): DVKVTQSSRYLVKRTGEKVFLECVQDMDHENMFWYRQDPGLGLRLIYFSYDVKMKEKGDIPEGYSVSREKKERFSLILESASTNQTSMYLCASSMIQNTEAFFGQGTRLTVV.

V usage is TRBV5-4 and J usage is TRBJ2-7, with D unresolved. The CDR3 runs 13 residues. V lost 0 bases and J lost 5, with 9 bases in between. CDR1 SGHNT and CDR2 YYREEE come from the germline V gene (reference sequence). The CDR3 protein is CASSLEYSHEQYF. CDR3 nucleotides: TGTGCCAGCAGCTTGGAGTACAGCCACGAGCAGTACTTC.

In its sample, this clone was seen a few times. The CDR3 spells CASTSSYNSPLHF. The CDR3 nucleotides are TGTGCCAGCACGAGCTCCTATAATTCACCCCTCCACTTT. The rearrangement joins TRBV11-2 to TRBJ1-6; D remains unclear. V was trimmed by 7 bases and J by 0 bases, leaving 4 bases between them. CDR3 size: 13 residues. The germline CDR1 and CDR2 sequences are SGHAT and FQNNGV.

The CDR3 region has the DNA TGCAGCGTTGATGGAGGTGGCGAGCAGTACTTC. This translates into CSVDGGGEQYF. The rearrangement joins TRBV29-1 to TRBJ2-7; D is possibly TRBD2 (5 bases). V lost 3 bases and J lost 6, with 9 bases in between. This CDR3 is 11 amino acids long. The germline V gene has CDR1 SQVTM and CDR2 ANQGSEA.

The chain couples TRBV6-8 to TRBJ2-3; TRBD1 matches at 7 bases. V trimming: 2 bases; J trimming: 1 base; junction bases outside the gene matches: 12. This CDR3 has 18 residues. Germline CDR1 is MNHGY and CDR2 is SAAAGT. CDR3 amino acids: CASSYERNRDSGTDTQYF. The CDR3 DNA follows: TGTGCCAGCAGTTACGAAAGAAACCGGGACAGCGGCACAGATACGCAGTATTTT.

The gene calls are TRBV30 and TRBJ2-5; D is possibly TRBD2 (6 bases). The CDR3 totals 10 residues. Germline V gene lookup returns CDR1 GTSNPN and CDR2 SVGIG (reference sequence). V was trimmed by 5 bases and J by 5 bases, leaving 6 bases between them. Here the CDR3 reads CAWGGETQYF. CDR3 nucleotides: TGTGCCTGGGGGGGGGAGACCCAGTACTTC.

A few counts support this clone. The V and J genes are TRBV20-1 and TRBJ2-7, with D uncertain. Trimming took off 0 bases at V and 3 bases at J, with 3 bases between the two ends. Looked up from germline, CDR1 is DFQATT and CDR2 is SNEGSKA (reference sequence). This CDR3 is 11 amino acids long. The CDR3 DNA is TGCAGTGCTAGAGACGGCTACGAGCAGTACTTC. Amino acids: CSARDGYEQYF.

This chain joins TRBV7-9 and TRBJ1-1; no clear D gene. Germline loops: CDR1 SEHNR, CDR2 FQNEAQ (reference sequence). The CDR3 consists of 14 residues. Trimming took 0 bases from V and 11 from J, leaving 16 bases between them. For the CDR3, the DNA is TGTGCCAGCAGCTTAGCGGCTGGCCCCCGAAGGGCTTTCTTT. It codes for CASSLAAGPRRAFF.

The chain combines TRBV9 with TRBJ1-2; the D is unclear. There are 14 residues in the CDR3. Germline loops: CDR1 SGDLS, CDR2 YYNGEE. The V and J ends lost 0 bases and 4 bases respectively, with 10 bases between them. CDR3 bases: TGTGCCAGCAGCGTAGTAAGCTCCCCCTATGGCTACACCTTC. Translation gives CASSVVSSPYGYTF.

This clone was seen a single time. The chain couples TRBV6-6 to TRBJ2-5; maybe TRBD1 (6 bases). V lost 6 bases and J 5 bases, leaving 22 bases between the germline ends. CDR1 and CDR2 (germline): MNHNY, SVGAGI (reference sequence). The CDR3 is 16 residues long. Here the CDR3 DNA reads TGTGCCAGCAGCCATCGTGCGACAGGACGGGTGGAGACCCAGTACTTC. This sequence encodes CASSHRATGRVETQYF.

The chain recombines TRBV9 with TRBJ2-1, with TRBD2 identical over 11 bases. Germline values: CDR1 SGDLS, CDR2 YYNGEE. The CDR3 consists of 17 residues. The J segment lost 6 bases and the V segment lost 3 bases, leaving 11 bases of the junction unmatched. In nucleotides, the CDR3 is TGTGCCAGCAGCGCCAACCTAGCGGGGGGCGGGGGCAATGAGCAGTTCTTC. It encodes CASSANLAGGGGNEQFF.

V usage is TRBV6-5 and J usage is TRBJ2-5, with D possibly matching TRBD2 (5 bases). CDR1 is MNHEY, CDR2 SVGAGI, per germline. V dropped 4 bases and J dropped 4 bases, with 16 bases sitting between them. The CDR3 runs to 15 residues. As DNA, the CDR3 is TGTGCCAGCAGTTCCAGACAAGCACGGGGAGAGACCCAGTACTTC. Its translation: CASSSRQARGETQYF.

The chain joins TRBV11-2 to TRBJ2-3, with D possibly being TRBD1 or TRBD2 (5 bases each). The CDR3 has 15 residues. Deletions cut 5 bases from V and 5 bases from J, with 17 bases between. Germline V gene data show CDR1 as SGHAT and CDR2 as FQNNGV. The CDR3 DNA follows: TGTGCCAGCAGCCCAGGGACCAACGATCGAGATACGCAGTATTTT. It yields the protein CASSPGTNDRDTQYF.

This chain links TRBV5-1 with TRBJ2-5; 10 bases are a match to TRBD2. This CDR3 contains 14 residues. V lost 2 bases to trimming and J lost 2 bases; unmatched junction nucleotides: 0. The V gene's germline CDR1 is SGHRS and CDR2 YFSETQ. CDR3 sequence: CASSLAGGQETQYF. The CDR3 region has the DNA TGCGCCAGCAGCTTAGCGGGGGGGCAAGAGACCCAGTACTTC.

The V call is TRBV19, the J call TRBJ1-2; D is possibly TRBD1 (6 bases). Per the germline V gene, CDR1 is LNHDA and CDR2 is SQIVND (reference sequence). V was cut by 3 bases and J by 5 bases, with 13 bases left in between. This CDR3 region has 14 residues. The CDR3 is CASSMRQGLYGYTF. CDR3 DNA: TGTGCCAGTAGTATGCGTCAGGGGCTGTATGGCTACACCTTC. Drawing the rest from reference TRBV19 and TRBJ1-2, the complete variable domain is DGGITQSPKYLFRKEGQNVTLSCEQNLNHDAMYWYRQDPGQGLRLIYYSQIVNDFQKGDIAEGYSVSREKKESFPLTVTSAQKNPTAFYLCASSMRQGLYGYTFGSGTRLTVV.

This clone was seen once. The V call is TRBV6-6, the J call TRBJ2-1; D perhaps matches TRBD2 (6 bases). The CDR3 runs to 15 residues. CDR1 is MNHNY and CDR2 is SVGAGI in the germline V gene (reference sequence). Trimming pared 4 bases from V and 4 bases from J, leaving 14 bases between. In nucleotides, the CDR3 is TGTGCCAGCAGTTCCCGGGACTCCCCATACAATGAGCAGTTCTTC. Protein product: CASSSRDSPYNEQFF.

The gene calls are TRBV6-1 and TRBJ2-7; D remains ambiguous. The CDR3 is 12 amino acids. The ends were cut back, 5 bases at V and 6 bases at J, with 11 bases in the middle. Germline V gene lookup returns CDR1 MNHNS and CDR2 SASEGT. The CDR3 bases are TGTGCCAGCAGTTCCCCGACACCCGAGCAGTACTTC. Amino acids: CASSSPTPEQYF.

The chain couples TRBV7-8 to TRBJ1-2; no clear D. From germline, CDR1 is SGHVS and CDR2 FQNEAQ. The length of the CDR3 is 16 residues. V gave up 1 base and J gave up 2 bases, with 14 bases separating them. For the CDR3, the DNA is TGTGCCAGCAGCTTAGAAGGTTCGTCAGTCAACTATGGCTACACCTTC. It encodes CASSLEGSSVNYGYTF.

The rearrangement joins TRBV2 to TRBJ1-5; 8 bases are shared with TRBD1. The germline gives CDR1 SNHLY, CDR2 FYNNEI. Trimming cost V 6 bases and J 0 bases; bases outside gene matches: 4. CDR3 length: 15 amino acids. CDR3 DNA: TGTGCCAGCAGCAGGGGGCCCCATAGCAATCAGCCCCAGCATTTT. Translating it yields CASSRGPHSNQPQHF. Full variable domain (outside the CDR3, taken from reference TRBV2 and TRBJ1-5): EPEVTQTPSHQVTQMGQEVILRCVPISNHLYFYWYRQILGQKVEFLVSFYNNEISEKSEIFDDQFSVERPDGSNFTLKIRSTKLEDSAMYFCASSRGPHSNQPQHFGDGTRLSIL.

The chain employs TRBV11-2 and TRBJ2-6, with TRBD1 matching over 7 bases. Losses at the gene ends were 5 bases for V and 1 base for J; bases not matched to a gene: 2. The CDR3 spans 15 residues. In germline, CDR1 is SGHAT, CDR2 FQNNGV. The CDR3 loop is CASSLQGSGANVLTF. The CDR3 nucleotides are TGTGCCAGCAGCCTACAGGGGTCTGGGGCCAACGTCCTGACTTTC.

There are a few counts of this clone. This rearrangement joins TRBV19 to TRBJ1-3; possible D gene TRBD1, 5 bases. V lost 3 bases and J 3 bases, leaving 9 bases between the germline ends. The CDR3 is 14 residues long. The germline V gene encodes CDR1 LNHDA and CDR2 SQIVND (reference sequence). The CDR3, as DNA: TGTGCCAGTAGTATGCCGGGGCTTGGAAACACCATATATTTT. Its translation is CASSMPGLGNTIYF.

The chain combines TRBV9 with TRBJ1-3; D may be TRBD1 (6 bases). The germline gives CDR1 SGDLS, CDR2 YYNGEE. The CDR3 loop spans 15 amino acids. V was cut by 8 bases and J by 0 bases, with 15 bases left in between. CDR3 nucleotides: TGTGCCAGTGCCGGGGGCGAACTCTCTGGAAACACCATATATTTT. Its protein product is CASAGGELSGNTIYF.

The V call is TRBV9, the J call TRBJ2-1; no reliable D call. This CDR3 region has 13 residues. In germline, CDR1 is SGDLS, CDR2 YYNGEE. V was pared by 9 bases and J by 6 bases, with 16 bases between. The CDR3 reads CATSGLVPNEQFF. The DNA for the CDR3 is TGTGCCACCTCGGGTTTGGTCCCCAATGAGCAGTTCTTC. The full variable domain, in which reference TRBV9 and TRBJ2-1 provide the parts outside the CDR3, is DSGVTQTPKHLITATGQRVTLRCSPRSGDLSVYWYQQSLDQGLQFLIQYYNGEERAKGNILERFSAQQFPDLHSELNLSSLELGDSALYFCATSGLVPNEQFFGPGTRLTVL.